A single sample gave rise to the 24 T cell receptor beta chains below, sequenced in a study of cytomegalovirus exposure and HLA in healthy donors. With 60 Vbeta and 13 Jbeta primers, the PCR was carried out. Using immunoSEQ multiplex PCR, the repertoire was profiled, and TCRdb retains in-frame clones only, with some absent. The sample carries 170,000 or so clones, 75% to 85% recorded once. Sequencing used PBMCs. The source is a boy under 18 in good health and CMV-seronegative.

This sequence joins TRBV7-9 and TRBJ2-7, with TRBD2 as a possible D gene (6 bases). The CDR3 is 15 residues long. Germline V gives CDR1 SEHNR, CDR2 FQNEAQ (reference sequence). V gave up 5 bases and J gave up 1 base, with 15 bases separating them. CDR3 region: CASSLKAGFSYEQYF. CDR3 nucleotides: TGTGCCAGCAGCCTCAAAGCGGGTTTTTCCTACGAGCAGTACTTC.

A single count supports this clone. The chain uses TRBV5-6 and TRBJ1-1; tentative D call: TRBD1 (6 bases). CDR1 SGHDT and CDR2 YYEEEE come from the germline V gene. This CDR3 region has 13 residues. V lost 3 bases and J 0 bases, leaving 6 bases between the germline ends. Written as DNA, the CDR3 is TGTGCCAGCAGCTGGGGGCTGAACACTGAAGCTTTCTTT. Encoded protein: CASSWGLNTEAFF.

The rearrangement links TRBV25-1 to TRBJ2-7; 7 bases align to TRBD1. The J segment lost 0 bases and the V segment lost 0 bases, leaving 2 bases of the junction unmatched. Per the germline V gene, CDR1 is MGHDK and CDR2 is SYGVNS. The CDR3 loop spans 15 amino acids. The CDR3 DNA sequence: TGTGCCAGCAGTGAATACTGGGACAGCTCCTACGAGCAGTACTTC. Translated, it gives CASSEYWDSSYEQYF.

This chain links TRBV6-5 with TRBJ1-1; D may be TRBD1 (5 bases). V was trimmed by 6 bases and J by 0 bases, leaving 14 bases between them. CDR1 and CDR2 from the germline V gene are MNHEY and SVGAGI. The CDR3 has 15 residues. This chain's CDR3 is CASSRQTVLNTEAFF. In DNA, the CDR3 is TGTGCCAGCAGCAGGCAGACAGTGCTGAACACTGAAGCTTTCTTT.

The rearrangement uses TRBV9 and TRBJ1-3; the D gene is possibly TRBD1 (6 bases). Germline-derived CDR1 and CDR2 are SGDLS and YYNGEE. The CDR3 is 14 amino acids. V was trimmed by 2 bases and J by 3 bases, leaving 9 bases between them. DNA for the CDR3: TGTGCCAGCAGCGTGGACAGCGTTGGAAACACCATATATTTT. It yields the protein CASSVDSVGNTIYF.

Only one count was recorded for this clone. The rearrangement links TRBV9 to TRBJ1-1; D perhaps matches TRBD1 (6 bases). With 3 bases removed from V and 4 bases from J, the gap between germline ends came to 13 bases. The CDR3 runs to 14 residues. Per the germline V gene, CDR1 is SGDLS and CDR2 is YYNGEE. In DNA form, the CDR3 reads TGTGCCAGCAGCGGAACAGGGTCTGGCACTGAAGCTTTCTTT. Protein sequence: CASSGTGSGTEAFF.

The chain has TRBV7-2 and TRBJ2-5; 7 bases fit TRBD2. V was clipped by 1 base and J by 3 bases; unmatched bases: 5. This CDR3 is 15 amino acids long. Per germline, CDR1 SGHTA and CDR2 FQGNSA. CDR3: CASSLGGGWKETQYF. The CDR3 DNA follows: TGTGCCAGCAGCTTAGGGGGGGGGTGGAAAGAGACCCAGTACTTC.

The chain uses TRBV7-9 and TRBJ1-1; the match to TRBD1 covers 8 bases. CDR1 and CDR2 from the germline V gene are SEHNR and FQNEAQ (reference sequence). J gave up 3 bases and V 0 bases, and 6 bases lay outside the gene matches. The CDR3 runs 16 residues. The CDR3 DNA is TGTGCCAGCAGCTTAGCGAACCCGACAGGGGACACTGAAGCTTTCTTT. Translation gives CASSLANPTGDTEAFF.

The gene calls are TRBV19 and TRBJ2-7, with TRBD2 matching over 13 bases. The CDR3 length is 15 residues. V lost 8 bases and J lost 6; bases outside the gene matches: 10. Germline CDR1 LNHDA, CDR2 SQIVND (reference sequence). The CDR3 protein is CASDVGLAGNGEQYF. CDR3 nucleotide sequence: TGTGCCAGTGACGTGGGACTAGCGGGAAACGGCGAGCAGTACTTC.

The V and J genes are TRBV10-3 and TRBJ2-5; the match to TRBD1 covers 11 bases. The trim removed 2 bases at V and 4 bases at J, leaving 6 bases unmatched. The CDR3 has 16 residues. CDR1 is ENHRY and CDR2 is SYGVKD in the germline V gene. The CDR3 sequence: CAISEPWTGGPETQYF. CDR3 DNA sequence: TGTGCCATCAGTGAGCCCTGGACAGGGGGCCCAGAGACCCAGTACTTC.

The CDR3: CASSIASGYNEQFF. The CDR3 nucleotides are TGTGCCAGTAGTATAGCTAGCGGGTACAATGAGCAGTTCTTC. This chain connects TRBV19 to TRBJ2-1; 8 nucleotides align to TRBD2. Per germline, CDR1 LNHDA and CDR2 SQIVND (reference sequence). This CDR3 contains 14 residues. The V and J ends lost 1 base and 4 bases, in that order; junction bases with no gene match: 0.

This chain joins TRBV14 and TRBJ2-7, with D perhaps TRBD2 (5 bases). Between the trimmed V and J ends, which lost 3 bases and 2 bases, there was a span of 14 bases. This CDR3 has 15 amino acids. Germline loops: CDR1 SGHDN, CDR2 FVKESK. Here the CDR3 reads CASSQYFPGTYEQYF. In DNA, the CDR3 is TGTGCCAGCAGCCAGTACTTTCCGGGAACCTACGAGCAGTACTTC.

The CDR3 loop reads CSAGQTEAFF. CDR3 nucleotide sequence: TGCAGCGCCGGACAGACTGAAGCTTTCTTT. V gene TRBV29-1 combines with J gene TRBJ1-1; TRBD1 might be the D (6 bases). The CDR3 is 10 residues long. Per the germline V gene, CDR1 is SQVTM and CDR2 is ANQGSEA. V lost 7 bases, J lost 5 bases, and 8 bases lay in between.

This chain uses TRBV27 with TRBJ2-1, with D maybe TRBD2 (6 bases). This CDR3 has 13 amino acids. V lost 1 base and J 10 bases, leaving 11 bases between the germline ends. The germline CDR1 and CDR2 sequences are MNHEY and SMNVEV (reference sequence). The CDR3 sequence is CASSLFGGREQFF. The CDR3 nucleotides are TGTGCCAGCAGTTTATTCGGAGGGAGAGAGCAGTTCTTC.

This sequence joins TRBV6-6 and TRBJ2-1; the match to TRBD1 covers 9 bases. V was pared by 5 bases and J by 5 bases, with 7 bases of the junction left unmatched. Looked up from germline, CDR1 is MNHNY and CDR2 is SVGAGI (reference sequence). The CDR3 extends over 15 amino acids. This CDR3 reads CASSRPGTGNNEQFF. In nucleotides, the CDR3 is TGTGCCAGCAGTAGACCCGGGACAGGGAACAATGAGCAGTTCTTC.

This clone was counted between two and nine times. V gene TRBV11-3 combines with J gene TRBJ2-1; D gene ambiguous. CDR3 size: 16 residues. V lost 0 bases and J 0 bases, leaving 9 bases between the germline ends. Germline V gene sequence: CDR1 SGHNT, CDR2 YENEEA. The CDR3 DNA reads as TGTGCCAGCAGCTTAGAGTCGTACAGCTCCTACAATGAGCAGTTCTTC. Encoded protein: CASSLESYSSYNEQFF.

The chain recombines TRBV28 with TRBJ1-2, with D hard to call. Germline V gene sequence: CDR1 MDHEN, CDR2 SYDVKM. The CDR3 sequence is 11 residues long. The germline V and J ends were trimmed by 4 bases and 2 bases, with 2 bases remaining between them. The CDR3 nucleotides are TGTGCCAGCAGTTCAAACTATGGCTACACCTTC. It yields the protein CASSSNYGYTF.

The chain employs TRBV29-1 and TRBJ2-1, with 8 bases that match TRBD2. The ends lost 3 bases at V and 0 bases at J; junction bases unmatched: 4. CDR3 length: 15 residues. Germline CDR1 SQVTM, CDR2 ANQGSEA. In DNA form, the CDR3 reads TGCAGCGTTGACTCCGGGACTAGCTCCTACAATGAGCAGTTCTTC. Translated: CSVDSGTSSYNEQFF.

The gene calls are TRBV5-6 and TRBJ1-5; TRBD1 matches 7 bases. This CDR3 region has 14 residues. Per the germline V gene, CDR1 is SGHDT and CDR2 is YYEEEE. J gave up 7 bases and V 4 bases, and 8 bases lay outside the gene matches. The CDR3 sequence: CASSMTGLGQPQHF. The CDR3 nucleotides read TGTGCCAGCAGCATGACAGGGCTTGGGCAGCCCCAGCATTTT.

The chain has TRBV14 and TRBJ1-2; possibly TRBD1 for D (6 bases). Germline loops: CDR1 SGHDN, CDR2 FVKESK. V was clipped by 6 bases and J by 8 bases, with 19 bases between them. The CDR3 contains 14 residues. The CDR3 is CASRDTGNIWGYTF. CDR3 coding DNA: TGTGCCAGCAGAGATACAGGGAATATTTGGGGCTACACCTTC. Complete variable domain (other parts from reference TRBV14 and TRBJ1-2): EAGVTQFPSHSVIEKGQTVTLRCDPISGHDNLYWYRRVMGKEIKFLLHFVKESKQDESGMPNNRFLAERTGGTYSTLKVQPAELEDSGVYFCASRDTGNIWGYTFGSGTRLTVV.

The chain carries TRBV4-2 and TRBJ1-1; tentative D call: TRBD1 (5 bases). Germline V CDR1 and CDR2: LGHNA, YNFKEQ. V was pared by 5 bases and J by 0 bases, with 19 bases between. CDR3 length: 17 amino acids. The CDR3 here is CASSYEPGLWMNTEAFF. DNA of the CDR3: TGTGCCAGCAGCTACGAACCGGGACTGTGGATGAACACTGAAGCTTTCTTT.

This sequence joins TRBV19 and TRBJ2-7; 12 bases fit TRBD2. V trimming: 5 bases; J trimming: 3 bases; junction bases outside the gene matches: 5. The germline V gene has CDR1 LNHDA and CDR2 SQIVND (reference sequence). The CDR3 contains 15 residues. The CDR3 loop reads CASSSVTSGSYEQYF. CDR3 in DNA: TGTGCCAGTAGTTCCGTGACTAGCGGGAGCTACGAGCAGTACTTC.

CDR3 DNA: TGTGCCTGGAGTAACAGGGAATTAAGTGGAAACACCATATATTTT. Amino acids: CAWSNRELSGNTIYF. V usage is TRBV30 and J usage is TRBJ1-3; D possibly corresponds to TRBD1 (6 bases). Trimming took 2 bases from V and 3 from J, leaving 14 bases between them. Germline V lookup: CDR1 GTSNPN, CDR2 SVGIG (reference sequence). This CDR3 has 15 amino acids.

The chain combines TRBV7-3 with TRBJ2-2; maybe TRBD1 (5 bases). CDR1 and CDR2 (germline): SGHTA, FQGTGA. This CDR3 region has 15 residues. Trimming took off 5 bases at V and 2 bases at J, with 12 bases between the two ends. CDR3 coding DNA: TGTGCCAGCAGCCCAGGGCACGTAAACACCGGGGAGCTGTTTTTT. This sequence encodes CASSPGHVNTGELFF.